The 25 T cell receptor beta chains given below trace back to one sample, sequenced in a study of T cells in Graves' hyperthyroidism and ophthalmopathy. RNA transcripts were the template for amplifying TCR beta CDR3 regions. An initial round of RT-PCR targeting the TCR CDR3 relied on the HTBI primer set. TCRdb reprocessed the multiplex PCR reads via MiXCR and lists one record per CDR3 protein. The table lists under 400,000 distinct CDR3 sequences, approximately 15% of them singletons. The sample taken for sequencing was blood. Every receptor here comes from an older woman with Graves' hyperthyroidism.

As concerns this clonotype: A much larger clone differs from this one at a single base, so this may be a read error. V and J are TRBV6-1 and TRBJ1-4; D ambiguous. Germline CDR1 reads MNHNS; CDR2 reads SASEGT. The CDR3 length is 14 residues. This CDR3 reads CASGEGIANEKLFF. DNA for the CDR3: TGTGCCAGCGGTGAAGGCATTGCTAATGAAAAACTGTTTTTT.

The chain has TRBV12-3 or TRBV12-4 and TRBJ2-2, with a weak D call TRBD2 (5 bases). This CDR3 has 15 amino acids. V shed 3 bases and J shed 7 bases, with 15 bases lying between them. CDR3 coding DNA: TGTGCCAGCAGTTTGGAAGGCGAGGGCATCGGGGAGCTGTTTTTT. Translation: CASSLEGEGIGELFF.

In regard to this clonotype: One base away lies a much larger clone, so this may be a sequencing read error. This chain links TRBV18 with TRBJ2-5; 10 bases are shared with TRBD2. J was trimmed by 4 bases and V by 6 bases; bases with no gene match: 11. This CDR3 is 16 amino acids long. In germline, CDR1 is KGHSH, CDR2 LQKENI. CDR3 nucleotides: TGTGCCAGCTCTCTTTGGACTAGCGGCTCTCGAGAGACCCAGTACTTC. It specifies CASSLWTSGSRETQYF.

This sequence joins TRBV4-3 and TRBJ1-3; no firm D call. CDR3 size: 16 residues. From germline, CDR1 is LGHNA and CDR2 YSLEER. The V gene lost 0 bases and the J gene lost 2 bases, with 11 bases spanning the gap. Here the CDR3 DNA reads TGCGCCAGCAGCCAAGATTCGGTGACCCCTGGAAACACCATATATTTT. Its translation: CASSQDSVTPGNTIYF.

At least ten counts were recorded for this clonotype. This clone may be a read error of a much larger clone one base away. The chain carries TRBV28 and TRBJ2-5; D unclear. The CDR3 is 14 amino acids. The germline V gene encodes CDR1 MDHEN and CDR2 SYDVKM. CDR3 bases: TGTGCCAGCAGTCCAGCCCGCATCCAAGAGGCCCAGTACTTC. Its protein is CASSPARIQEAQYF.

This clonotype was detected many times. The CDR3 sequence is CASSPKTSGDYEQYF. As DNA, the CDR3 is TGCGCCAGCAGCCCTAAGACTAGCGGGGATTACGAGCAGTACTTC. This sequence joins TRBV5-1 and TRBJ2-7; 11 bases map to TRBD2. V shed 4 bases, J shed 4 bases, and the junction held 7 bases outside the gene matches. Germline V lookup: CDR1 SGHRS, CDR2 YFSETQ. The CDR3 extends over 15 amino acids.

This clonotype was seen at least ten times. This CDR3 reads CASSFLTLVRTDTQYF. The CDR3 DNA sequence: TGTGCCAGCAGTTTCTTAACACTAGTACGCACAGATACGCAGTATTTT. This chain links TRBV27 with TRBJ2-3, with D possibly TRBD2 on 5 matching bases. Trimming removed 3 bases from V and 1 base from J, with 14 bases in between. Looked up from germline, CDR1 is MNHEY and CDR2 is SMNVEV (reference sequence). This CDR3 spans 16 amino acids.

To note about this clonotype: A clone one base away is much larger, so this may be a read error. Here the CDR3 omits its conserved ending phenylalanine or tryptophan, so a read error is the likely source. J is TRBJ2-7 and V is TRBV7-9; weak D call: TRBD1 (5 bases). V lost 4 bases to trimming and J lost 6 bases, with 13 bases between them. The CDR3 is made up of 13 amino acids. CDR1 and CDR2 from the germline V gene are SEHNR and FQNEAQ (reference sequence). CDR3 amino acids: CASSSPRQLEQYL. CDR3 nucleotide sequence: TGTGCCAGCAGCTCGCCCAGACAGCTCGAGCAGTACCTC.

This clonotype has ten or more counts. V and J are TRBV12-3 or TRBV12-4 and TRBJ2-3; D may be TRBD2 (6 bases). V dropped 3 bases and J dropped 3 bases, with 22 bases sitting between them. CDR3 size: 18 residues. CDR3 in amino acids: CASSFRVRRDSWTDTQYF. The CDR3 region has the DNA TGTGCCAGCAGTTTCAGGGTTCGGCGGGATTCCTGGACAGATACGCAGTATTTT.

This clonotype was picked up many times. The chain combines TRBV19 with TRBJ1-1; D not certain. Deletions cut 5 bases from V and 0 bases from J, with 10 bases between. This CDR3 comprises 14 residues. CDR1 is LNHDA, CDR2 SQIVND, per germline (reference sequence). This CDR3 reads CASSRITVNTEAFF. CDR3 sequence (DNA): TGTGCCAGTAGTCGAATAACGGTGAACACTGAAGCTTTCTTT.

This clonotype was found a few times. V gene TRBV24-1 combines with J gene TRBJ2-1; 8 positions match TRBD2. Germline lookup yields CDR1 KGHDR and CDR2 SFDVKD. CDR3 length equals 14 residues. V was clipped by 8 bases and J by 8 bases; unmatched bases: 10. Here the CDR3 DNA reads TGTGCCACCAATCGTGGACAAGCGGGAGATGAGCAGTTCTTC. Amino acid sequence: CATNRGQAGDEQFF.

J is TRBJ1-1 and V is TRBV7-9; the D is unclear. The CDR3 spans 12 residues. V lost 3 bases, J lost 8 bases, and 10 bases lay in between. The V gene's germline CDR1 is SEHNR and CDR2 FQNEAQ (reference sequence). The CDR3 sequence is CASSFLTDEAFF. CDR3 DNA sequence: TGTGCCAGCAGCTTCCTGACTGACGAAGCTTTCTTT.

This clonotype was observed many times. The rearrangement joins TRBV10-3 to TRBJ2-3, with TRBD2 matching 11 bases. The trim removed 6 bases at V and 6 bases at J, leaving 5 bases unmatched. This CDR3 has 14 amino acids. CDR1 is ENHRY, CDR2 SYGVKD, per germline. CDR3 protein: CAISGTSGVDTQYF. CDR3 coding DNA: TGTGCCATCAGCGGGACTAGCGGAGTGGATACGCAGTATTTT.

This clonotype came up many times. The chain couples TRBV7-2 to TRBJ2-3; TRBD1 agrees at 10 bases. The CDR3 is made up of 15 amino acids. The germline gives CDR1 SGHTA, CDR2 FQGNSA. J was trimmed by 5 bases and V by 4 bases; bases with no gene match: 6. CDR3 region: CASSSRTGGKDTQYF. CDR3 in DNA: TGTGCCAGCAGCTCACGGACAGGGGGTAAAGATACGCAGTATTTT. The entire variable domain, with the rest obtained from reference TRBV7-2 and TRBJ2-3, is as follows: GAGVSQSPSNKVTEKGKDVELRCDPISGHTALYWYRQSLGQGLEFLIYFQGNSAPDKSGLPSDRFSAERTGGSVSTLTIQRTQQEDSAVYLCASSSRTGGKDTQYFGPGTRLTVL.

This clonotype appeared many times. The chain couples TRBV28 to TRBJ2-3; 7 nucleotides match TRBD1. The CDR3 extends over 13 amino acids. Germline trimming cut 4 bases from V and 6 bases from J; bases unmatched to any gene: 4. The germline V gene encodes CDR1 MDHEN and CDR2 SYDVKM. CDR3 region: CASSSPGGDTQYF. DNA of the CDR3: TGTGCCAGCAGTTCGCCAGGGGGTGATACGCAGTATTTT.

On this clonotype: This may arise from a read error, as a much more abundant clone is one base away. The chain couples TRBV12-5 to TRBJ2-7; D may be TRBD2 (6 bases). The CDR3 extends over 14 amino acids. Germline values: CDR1 LGHNT, CDR2 FRNRAP. V shed 6 bases and J shed 5 bases, with 17 bases lying between them. The CDR3 DNA follows: TGTGCTAGTGGATCTCGCCTCTCTAGCGACGAGCAGTACTTC. Translating it yields CASGSRLSSDEQYF.

This clonotype was detected ten times or more. The V gene is TRBV27, the J gene TRBJ2-7, with 9 bases fitting TRBD2. Per germline, CDR1 MNHEY and CDR2 SMNVEV (reference sequence). V lost 8 bases and J lost 0; bases outside the gene matches: 8. The CDR3 consists of 15 residues. The CDR3, as DNA: TGTGCCAGCGGTGGGGTTAGCGGGAGCTCCTACGAGCAGTACTTC. The encoded protein is CASGGVSGSSYEQYF.

This clonotype was recorded many times. The V gene is TRBV18, the J gene TRBJ2-1; D not resolved. The CDR3 contains 14 residues. V was shortened by 2 bases and J by 4 bases, with 9 bases between the two germline ends. The germline V gene has CDR1 KGHSH and CDR2 LQKENI. The DNA of the CDR3 is TGTGCCAGCTCACCAAGGGCGGATTACAATGAGCAGTTCTTC. This sequence encodes CASSPRADYNEQFF.

This clonotype was seen a few times. The CDR3 DNA sequence: TGTGCCAGTAGTATAGGGAGGGACATCGAAAGGGCCCAGCATTTT. Protein sequence: CASSIGRDIERAQHF. The chain couples TRBV19 to TRBJ1-5, with D possibly TRBD1 on 6 matching bases. Germline CDR1 is LNHDA and CDR2 is SQIVND (reference sequence). CDR3 size: 15 residues. Trimming shortened V by 1 base and J by 11 bases, and 18 bases separated the two germline ends.

This clonotype was found many times. This chain links TRBV11-2 with TRBJ2-5; 11 positions agree with TRBD2. The CDR3 sequence is 16 residues long. The germline gives CDR1 SGHAT, CDR2 FQNNGV. The V and J ends lost 2 bases and 5 bases, in that order; junction bases with no gene match: 7. The CDR3 region has the DNA TGTGCCAGCAGCTTAAAGACTAGCGGGGAGGGGGAGACCCAGTACTTC. Residues: CASSLKTSGEGETQYF. The complete variable domain, with remaining parts taken from reference TRBV11-2 and TRBJ2-5, reads EAGVAQSPRYKIIEKRQSVAFWCNPISGHATLYWYQQILGQGPKLLIQFQNNGVVDDSQLPKDRFSAERLKGVDSTLKIQPAKLEDSAVYLCASSLKTSGEGETQYFGPGTRLLVL.

Turning to this clonotype: This may arise from a read error, as a much more abundant clone is one base away. This chain joins TRBV2 and TRBJ2-7, with no clear D. This CDR3 spans 11 amino acids. Trimming took off 7 bases at V and 5 bases at J, with 9 bases between the two ends. Germline CDR1 reads SNHLY; CDR2 reads FYNNEI. CDR3 region: CASKYHHEQYV. In DNA, the CDR3 is TGTGCCAGCAAATATCACCACGAGCAGTACGTC.

In its sample, this clonotype was seen many times. For the CDR3, the DNA is TGTGCCAGCAACGACGGCCGGACAGGTTTTTCTCTCGGTGGCTACACCTTC. Protein sequence: CASNDGRTGFSLGGYTF. The genes are TRBV2 and TRBJ1-2; 7 nucleotides agree with TRBD1. The V and J ends lost 7 bases and 7 bases, in that order; junction bases with no gene match: 21. Germline CDR1 SNHLY, CDR2 FYNNEI. CDR3 size: 17 residues.

This clonotype was counted at least ten times. V and J are TRBV28 and TRBJ2-1; D not certain. From germline, CDR1 is MDHEN and CDR2 SYDVKM. The germline V and J ends were trimmed by 7 bases and 5 bases, with 6 bases remaining between them. The CDR3 covers 11 residues. CDR3 in DNA: TGTGCCAGCATTTCGAACAATGAGCAGTTCTTC. This gives the protein CASISNNEQFF.

This clonotype was picked up many times. The genes are TRBV7-8 and TRBJ2-1; no definite D call. Trimming took off 3 bases at V and 1 base at J, with 10 bases between the two ends. Germline CDR1 reads SGHVS; CDR2 reads FQNEAQ. The CDR3 length is 15 residues. CDR3 amino acids: CASSFTDLSYNEQFF. The CDR3 bases are TGTGCCAGCAGCTTTACAGACTTATCCTACAATGAGCAGTTCTTC.

A single count supports this clonotype. The chain employs TRBV18 and TRBJ2-7, with D possibly being TRBD2 (6 bases). The CDR3 consists of 16 residues. Germline V gives CDR1 KGHSH, CDR2 LQKENI. Trimming cost V 1 base and J 0 bases, with 13 bases left between them. The chain's CDR3 is CASSPLSGWSSYEQYF. CDR3 coding DNA: TGTGCCAGCTCACCACTGAGCGGGTGGAGCTCCTACGAGCAGTACTTC.